This T cell receptor beta chain was found in a study of human T cells and chemical hapten exposure. This clonotype was seen a few times. Its antigen is not identified. Study-wide findings and caveats: Significantly more large CDR3 similarity clusters were formed by expanded TCRs than by controls.

The trim removed 2 bases at V and 5 bases at J, leaving 10 bases unmatched. This CDR3 comprises 18 residues. Germline CDR1 SNHLY, CDR2 FYNNEI. The sample's time point: patch test 1, 2 weeks after DPC sensitization. The treatment was: therapeutic diphenylcyclopropenone sensitization with weekly scalp DPC. Investigators collected blood before applying each patch test. Individual cDNA molecules had unique molecular identifiers attached to them by the library. Using its own MiXCR run on the RACE reads, TCRdb lists one record per CDR3 protein. The repertoire includes roughly 180,000 distinct CDR3 sequences, approximately 20% of them detected once, and over 6.5% sits in the top ten.

The receptor comes from a woman in her 50s with alopecia areata. Some clones in this sample may be carry-over from other donors' samples. This rearrangement joins TRBV2 to TRBJ2-1; TRBD2 matches at 12 bases. The input for sequencing was whole blood, taken in connection with sensitization to the hapten diphenylcyclopropenone (DPC). The CDR3 DNA follows: TGTGCCAGCAGTGAATGGCTAGCGGGAGGGTCACGCGACAATGAGCAGTTCTTC. Protein sequence: CASSEWLAGGSRDNEQFF.